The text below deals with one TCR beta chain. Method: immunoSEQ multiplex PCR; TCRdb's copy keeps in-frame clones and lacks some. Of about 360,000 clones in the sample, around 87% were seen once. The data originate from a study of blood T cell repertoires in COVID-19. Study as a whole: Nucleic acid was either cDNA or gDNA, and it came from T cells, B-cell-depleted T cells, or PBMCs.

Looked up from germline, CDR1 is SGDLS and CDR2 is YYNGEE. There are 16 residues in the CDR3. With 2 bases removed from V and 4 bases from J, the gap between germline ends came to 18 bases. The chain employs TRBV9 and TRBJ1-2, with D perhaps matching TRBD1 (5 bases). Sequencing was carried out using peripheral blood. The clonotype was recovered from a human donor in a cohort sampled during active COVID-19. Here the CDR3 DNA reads TGTGCCAGCAGCGTCGGTCGACCCGACAGTGGCTATGGCTACACCTTC. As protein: CASSVGRPDSGYGYTF.